The rows below give T cell receptor beta chains drawn from one sample of a study of cytomegalovirus exposure and HLA in healthy donors. Data came from immunoSEQ multiplex PCR; TCRdb stores just in-frame clones and leaves some out. The sample lists 45,000 to 70,000 clones; about nine tenths were seen once. Sequencing input: PBMCs. These receptor sequences come from a man aged 18 to 35 in good health and CMV-seronegative. Both conserved end residues are part of each CDR3. Each record gives: V gene, clone size, D gene, J gene, CDR3 DNA, CDR3 protein. A D gene is named only where the DNA matches it firmly. Rows may omit the clone size; those that give it use once, few, many or a size class.

TRBV6-5,NA,NA,TRBJ2-4,TGTGCCAGCAGCGGTAGCCTGAACGAAAACATTCAGTACTTC,CASSGSLNENIQYF
TRBV9,NA,TRBD1,TRBJ2-5,TGTGCCAGCACCGAGACAGGGGGCCTCCAAGAGACCCAGTACTTC,CASTETGGLQETQYF
TRBV5-4,NA,TRBD1,TRBJ1-2,TGTGCCAGCAGCTTGATGGGACAGGGGCGGTATGGCTACACCTTC,CASSLMGQGRYGYTF
TRBV11-3,NA,TRBD2,TRBJ2-7,TGTGCCAGCAGCTTAAGATCGGGAACTAGCGGGCGAACCTACGAGCAGTACTTC,CASSLRSGTSGRTYEQYF
TRBV29-1,NA,NA,TRBJ1-1,TGCAGCGTTGAATTTAGAAAAATGAACACTGAAGCTTTCTTT,CSVEFRKMNTEAFF
TRBV6-4,NA,TRBD1,TRBJ2-3,TGTGCCAGCAGTGACTCAGGGGGCAGCACAGATACGCAGTATTTT,CASSDSGGSTDTQYF
TRBV4-1,NA,NA,TRBJ1-2,TGCGCCAGCAGCCAGAAGACACTCTATGGCTACACCTTC,CASSQKTLYGYTF
TRBV6-1,NA,TRBD1,TRBJ2-7,TGTGCCAGCCCCAGGGGACAGGGTTCCTACGAGCAGTACTTC,CASPRGQGSYEQYF
TRBV19,NA,TRBD2,TRBJ2-7,TGTGCCAGTAGTATGGCGGGAGGGCCCTTCGAGCAGTACTTC,CASSMAGGPFEQYF
TRBV7-9,NA,NA,TRBJ1-2,TGTGCCAGCAGCTTAGATCAGGGCGCGGACTATGGCTACACCTTC,CASSLDQGADYGYTF
TRBV5-5,NA,NA,TRBJ2-1,TGTGCCAGCAGCTCACAGCCGGGACACAGCTCCTACAATGAGCAGTTCTTC,CASSSQPGHSSYNEQFF
TRBV7-2,NA,NA,TRBJ2-3,TGTGCCAGCAGCGAGAACACAGATACGCAGTATTTT,CASSENTDTQYF
TRBV5-5,NA,TRBD2,TRBJ2-1,TGTGCCAGCAGCTGGATGCCTAGCGGCTCCTACAATGAGCAGTTCTTC,CASSWMPSGSYNEQFF
TRBV2,few,TRBD2,TRBJ2-3,TGTGCCATCGCGACTAGCGGGGTCACAGATACGCAGTATTTT,CAIATSGVTDTQYF
TRBV6-4,once,TRBD2,TRBJ2-3,TGTGCCAGCAGTGATATAGCGGGAAGCACAGATACGCAGTATTTT,CASSDIAGSTDTQYF
TRBV6-5,once,TRBD2,TRBJ2-3,TGTGCCAGCTCCTTAGCGGGAGAGGGGACAGATACGCAGTATTTT,CASSLAGEGTDTQYF
TRBV5-1,NA,TRBD1,TRBJ2-5,TGCGCCAGCAGCCGCGGACAGGGGAAGGCGGAGACCCAGTACTTC,CASSRGQGKAETQYF
TRBV6-5,NA,NA,TRBJ2-1,TGTGCCAGCAGTTACTCGACACAGGGTAGCGAGCAGTTCTTC,CASSYSTQGSEQFF
TRBV9,NA,NA,TRBJ2-2,TGTGCCAGCAGCGTAGGGGCAGGACACCTAGGCGGGGAGCTGTTTTTT,CASSVGAGHLGGELFF
TRBV29-1,NA,TRBD1,TRBJ2-1,TGCAGCGTTGAACGACAGGGGGCTAATGAGCAGTTCTTC,CSVERQGANEQFF
TRBV7-9,NA,NA,TRBJ1-2,TGTGCCAGCAGAAAAGACGGGGGGGCTGACACCTTC,CASRKDGGADTF
TRBV11-2,NA,NA,TRBJ2-7,TGTGCCAGCAGCTTAGATTTGAGGGCAGGAACTTCCTACGAGCAGTACTTC,CASSLDLRAGTSYEQYF
TRBV27,NA,NA,TRBJ2-1,TGTGCCAGCCTAGGGGCTCCCTATTACAATGAGCAGTTCTTC,CASLGAPYYNEQFF
TRBV28,NA,NA,TRBJ1-3,TGTGCCAGCTACCGGGGCGGGGAGTTCTCTGGAAACACCATATATTTT,CASYRGGEFSGNTIYF
TRBV4-1,NA,NA,TRBJ2-1,TGCGCCAGCAGCCACGCTCCCCGAGATGAGCAGTTCTTC,CASSHAPRDEQFF
TRBV19,NA,NA,TRBJ1-4,TGTGCCAGTGCCCGGAGCAATCATAATGAAAAACTGTTTTTT,CASARSNHNEKLFF
TRBV28,NA,TRBD1,TRBJ2-7,TGTGCCAGCAGTTACAGGGGGATCGAGCAGTACTTC,CASSYRGIEQYF
TRBV7-6,NA,TRBD2,TRBJ2-7,TGTGCCAGCAGCTTAGCCTCGAGAGTAGCGGGGGCATACGAGCAGTACTTC,CASSLASRVAGAYEQYF
TRBV6-1,NA,TRBD1,TRBJ1-2,TGTGCCAGCACACTATCCGGGACAGGCGTCTATGGCTACACCTTC,CASTLSGTGVYGYTF
TRBV7-2,NA,TRBD1,TRBJ2-5,TGTGCCAGCGGGACGACAGGGGGCTCAGAGACCCAGTACTTC,CASGTTGGSETQYF
TRBV19,NA,TRBD2,TRBJ2-7,TGTGCCAGTAGTATGGTAGCGGGAGTAAATAGCGAGCAGTACTTC,CASSMVAGVNSEQYF
TRBV6-5,NA,NA,TRBJ2-5,TGTGCCAGCAGCTCCCAACTAGTTCCGGGCGACCAGTACTTC,CASSSQLVPGDQYF
TRBV18,NA,NA,TRBJ2-5,TGTGCCAGCTCACCAATTCTATACCTAACAGAAGAGACCCAGTACTTC,CASSPILYLTEETQYF
TRBV5-3,NA,NA,TRBJ1-3,TGTGCCAGAACCCAAGTCCCCAGGTCGGGAAACACCATATATTTT,CARTQVPRSGNTIYF
TRBV4-2,NA,TRBD2,TRBJ2-7,TGTGCCAGCAGCCAAGACCAAGCGGGAGGGTCCTACGAGCAGTACTTC,CASSQDQAGGSYEQYF
TRBV2,NA,NA,TRBJ2-3,TGTGCCAGCAGTGTTCAGGACAGCCGGTTTTCAGATACGCAGTATTTT,CASSVQDSRFSDTQYF
TRBV10-1,NA,TRBD1,TRBJ1-5,TGCGCCAGCAGTGAGTTGAGGGGGCGTAGCAATCAGCCCCAGCATTTT,CASSELRGRSNQPQHF
TRBV4-1,NA,NA,TRBJ2-7,TGCGCCAGCAGCCAAGTCCCCCTCGGCGGCCACGAGCAGTACTTC,CASSQVPLGGHEQYF
TRBV5-1,NA,NA,TRBJ2-7,TGCGCCAGCAGCTCCCAATACGAGCAGTACTTC,CASSSQYEQYF
TRBV28,NA,NA,TRBJ2-1,TGTGCCAGCAGTTTCCTTTCCGGGATCCACAACAATGAGCAGTTCTTC,CASSFLSGIHNNEQFF
TRBV14,NA,NA,TRBJ2-1,TGTGCCAGCAGCCAAGATATGGCATCCTACAATGAGCAGTTCTTC,CASSQDMASYNEQFF
TRBV6-1,once,NA,TRBJ1-2,TGTGCCAGCAGTCCAGTCAACTATGGCTACACCTTC,CASSPVNYGYTF
TRBV10-3,once,TRBD1,TRBJ2-2,TGTGCCATCAAAGGAGTGTCGGGACAGGGTGTAACCGGGGAGCTGTTTTTT,CAIKGVSGQGVTGELFF
TRBV14,NA,NA,TRBJ2-3,TGTGCCAGCAGCCAATTAGCGGCTACTGATACGCAGTATTTT,CASSQLAATDTQYF
TRBV7-8,NA,TRBD1,TRBJ2-7,TGTGCCAGCAGCTTGGACAGGGGGTATATTTACGAGCAGTACTTC,CASSLDRGYIYEQYF
TRBV7-8,few,TRBD1,TRBJ1-5,TGTGCCAGTCAGGGGGAAGGCAATCAGCCCCAGCATTTT,CASQGEGNQPQHF
TRBV5-1,NA,TRBD2,TRBJ2-1,TGCGCCAGCAGCTTGCAACCAGCGGGAGGCTCTTGGGGTGAGCAGTTCTTC,CASSLQPAGGSWGEQFF
TRBV6-1,NA,NA,TRBJ2-7,TGTGCCAGCAGTGGATATGAAACGACGGGAGAGCAGTACTTC,CASSGYETTGEQYF
TRBV5-1,NA,TRBD2,TRBJ2-1,TGCGCCAGCAGCTTGTCCACTAGCGGGAGTACCTACAATGAGCAGTTCTTC,CASSLSTSGSTYNEQFF
TRBV4-3,NA,TRBD2,TRBJ2-1,TGCGCCAGCAGCCAACAGGGACTAGCGGGAGTGGAGCAGTTCTTC,CASSQQGLAGVEQFF
TRBV7-2,NA,TRBD1,TRBJ1-5,TGTGCCAGCAGCCCCGGGACAGGGGGCAATCAGCCCCAGCATTTT,CASSPGTGGNQPQHF
TRBV9,NA,NA,TRBJ2-3,TGTGCCAGCAGCGTAGGTTCCGGGAGCAGGTCTGGTACGCAGTATTTT,CASSVGSGSRSGTQYF
TRBV5-4,NA,TRBD2,TRBJ2-2,TGTGCCAGCAGCGAACTAGCGGGAGCCCCCGGGGAGCTGTTTTTT,CASSELAGAPGELFF